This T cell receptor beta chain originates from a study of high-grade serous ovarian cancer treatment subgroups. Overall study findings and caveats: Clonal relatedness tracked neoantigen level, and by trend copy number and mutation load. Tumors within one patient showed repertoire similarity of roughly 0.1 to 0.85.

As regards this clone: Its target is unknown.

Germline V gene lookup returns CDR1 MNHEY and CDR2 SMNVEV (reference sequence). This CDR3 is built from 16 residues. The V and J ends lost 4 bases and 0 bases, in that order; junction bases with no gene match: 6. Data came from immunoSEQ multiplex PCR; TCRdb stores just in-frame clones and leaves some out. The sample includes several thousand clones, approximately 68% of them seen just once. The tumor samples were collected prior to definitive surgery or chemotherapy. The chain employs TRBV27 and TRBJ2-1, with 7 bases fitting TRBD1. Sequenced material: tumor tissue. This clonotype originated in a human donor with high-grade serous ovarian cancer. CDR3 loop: CASSWDRSISYNEQFF. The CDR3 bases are TGTGCCAGCAGTTGGGACAGAAGTATCTCCTACAATGAGCAGTTCTTC.